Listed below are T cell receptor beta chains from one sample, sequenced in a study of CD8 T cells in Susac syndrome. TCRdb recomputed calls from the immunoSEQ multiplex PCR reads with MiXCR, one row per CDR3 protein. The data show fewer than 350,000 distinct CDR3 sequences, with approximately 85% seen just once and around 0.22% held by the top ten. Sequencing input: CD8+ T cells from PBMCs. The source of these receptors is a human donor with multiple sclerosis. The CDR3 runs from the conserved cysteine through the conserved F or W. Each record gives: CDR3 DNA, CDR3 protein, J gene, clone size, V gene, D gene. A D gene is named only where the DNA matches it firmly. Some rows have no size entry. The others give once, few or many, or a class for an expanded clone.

TGTGCCAGTAGTAGTGGTTACTACGAGCAGTACTTC,CASSSGYYEQYF,TRBJ2-7,.,TRBV19,.
TGTGCCAGCAGTTCCGGGTACTACTACGAGCAGTACTTC,CASSSGYYYEQYF,TRBJ2-7,.,TRBV27,.
TGTGCCAGCAGTGGACAGGGATACAACGAGCAGTACTTC,CASSGQGYNEQYF,TRBJ2-7,few,TRBV25-1,TRBD1
TGTGCCAGCAGCGATCGAGGCAGGCCGAACACTGAAGCTTTCTTT,CASSDRGRPNTEAFF,TRBJ1-1,.,TRBV7-9,.
TGTGCCAGTAGTATAGTACTGGCTAGCGGGTACTACAATGAGCAGTTCTTC,CASSIVLASGYYNEQFF,TRBJ2-1,.,TRBV19,TRBD2
TGCGCCAGCAGCCAAGGCCGGGACACTTATGGCTACACCTTC,CASSQGRDTYGYTF,TRBJ1-2,.,TRBV4-3,.
TGCAGTGCTAGATTTACCCGGGACAGGGGGAACATTCAGTACTTC,CSARFTRDRGNIQYF,TRBJ2-4,.,TRBV20-1,TRBD1
TGCGCCAGCAGCCATCAGGGGGCGGGAGCCTACAATGAGCAGTTCTTC,CASSHQGAGAYNEQFF,TRBJ2-1,.,TRBV4-3,.
TGTGCCAGCAGCTTAGAGGAAAATCAGCCCCAGCATTTT,CASSLEENQPQHF,TRBJ1-5,few,TRBV7-2,.
TGTGCCAGTAGTATCGGCGGGAGGTACGAGCAGTACTTC,CASSIGGRYEQYF,TRBJ2-7,.,TRBV19,TRBD2
TGTGCCAGCAGTTACTCTCGGGACGGGCCTTATAGCAATCAGCCCCAGCATTTT,CASSYSRDGPYSNQPQHF,TRBJ1-5,.,TRBV6-2/TRBV6-3,.
TGTGCCAGTAGGGACGGGGCGGGGATTAGCACAGATACGCAGTATTTT,CASRDGAGISTDTQYF,TRBJ2-3,.,TRBV27,.
TGCGCCAGCAGCCAAGACGGGGACAACTACGAGCAGTACTTC,CASSQDGDNYEQYF,TRBJ2-7,.,TRBV4-3,.
TGTGCCAGCAGCCCCGTCACAGATACGCAGTATTTT,CASSPVTDTQYF,TRBJ2-3,.,TRBV7-9,.
TGTGCCAGCAGTTTGGGCAGGGAAGCTAACACCGGGGAGCTGTTTTTT,CASSLGREANTGELFF,TRBJ2-2,.,TRBV12-3/TRBV12-4,.
TGTGCCAGCAGTGAATTTTGGGATCTTCAGCCCCAGCATTTT,CASSEFWDLQPQHF,TRBJ1-5,.,TRBV25-1,.
TGTGCCAGCAGCCCGTTGTTCAGCGGCTCCTACGAGCAGTACTTC,CASSPLFSGSYEQYF,TRBJ2-7,once,TRBV7-2,.
TGTGCCAGCAGTCCCTCGGAGGGTCAGGGGATTAATCAGCCCCAGCATTTT,CASSPSEGQGINQPQHF,TRBJ1-5,.,TRBV6-2/TRBV6-3,.
TGTGCCAGCAGTTCGCGGACTAGCGGGAGGTACCAAGAGACCCAGTACTTC,CASSSRTSGRYQETQYF,TRBJ2-5,.,TRBV28,TRBD2
TGCGCCAGCAGCCAAGTTAGGAGCGGTCCGGAGAGCTCCTACAATGAGCAGTTCTTC,CASSQVRSGPESSYNEQFF,TRBJ2-1,.,TRBV4-3,.
TGTGCCAGCAGAGAGACAGGGGGCGTGAACACTGAAGCTTTCTTT,CASRETGGVNTEAFF,TRBJ1-1,.,TRBV27,TRBD1
TGTGCCAGCAGCCCACAGGGTCTCGAGCAGTACTTC,CASSPQGLEQYF,TRBJ2-7,.,TRBV14,.
TGCGCCAGCAGCCAGGAGTCCGACGGATTAAATGGCTACACCTTC,CASSQESDGLNGYTF,TRBJ1-2,.,TRBV4-3,.
TGTGCCAGCAGTGTCGCGTCCCAGCCCCAGCATTTT,CASSVASQPQHF,TRBJ1-5,few,TRBV2,.
TGTGCTAGTGGTTTAGCGGGAGGGCCCAGGAATGAGCAGTTCTTC,CASGLAGGPRNEQFF,TRBJ2-1,.,TRBV12-5,TRBD2
TGTGCCAGCAGCGGCAGTACCCCCTATGGCTACACCTTC,CASSGSTPYGYTF,TRBJ1-2,.,TRBV5-4,.
TGTGCCAGCAGCTTAGGACCCGCCGGCGAGCAGTACTTC,CASSLGPAGEQYF,TRBJ2-7,.,TRBV7-9,.
TGTGCCAGCAGTTTCGGCACTGACTATGGCTACACCTTC,CASSFGTDYGYTF,TRBJ1-2,few,TRBV27,.
TGTGCCAGCGGTCATACAAGGGTCACAGATACGCAGTATTTT,CASGHTRVTDTQYF,TRBJ2-3,.,TRBV28,.
TGTGCCAGCAGTCAGACAAAGGGGTACACCGGGGAGCTGTTTTTT,CASSQTKGYTGELFF,TRBJ2-2,.,TRBV6-2/TRBV6-3,.
TGTGCCAGTAGTCCCCGGGACAGAGCTGAAAAACTGTTTTTT,CASSPRDRAEKLFF,TRBJ1-4,.,TRBV19,TRBD1
TGCAGCGTTCGAGCCGGGAACTATGGCTACACCTTC,CSVRAGNYGYTF,TRBJ1-2,.,TRBV29-1,.
TGTGCCAGCAGCCCAAATGCGTGGGGGAACACTGAAGCTTTCTTT,CASSPNAWGNTEAFF,TRBJ1-1,.,TRBV14,.
TGTGCCAGCAGCCTACTAGCGGGAGCCCCCGAGGAGCTGTTTTTT,CASSLLAGAPEELFF,TRBJ2-2,.,TRBV6-5,TRBD2
TGTGCCAGCAGCTTTGGTCGGTTCCCCGAGCAGTACTTC,CASSFGRFPEQYF,TRBJ2-7,.,TRBV7-2,.
TGTGCCAGCAGTTTATCGGGGCCTAATGAGCAGTTCTTC,CASSLSGPNEQFF,TRBJ2-1,.,TRBV27,.
TGTGCCAGTAGTATAGATCCTGGACAAGCGAACACTGAAGCTTTCTTT,CASSIDPGQANTEAFF,TRBJ1-1,.,TRBV19,.
TGTGCCAGCAGTCCCCCTGTTCCGGGACAGGGGAATAATTCACCCCTCCACTTT,CASSPPVPGQGNNSPLHF,TRBJ1-6,.,TRBV12-3/TRBV12-4,TRBD1
TGCAGCGTTGATGCATTAGGTAGCGGGAACGAGCAGTTCTTC,CSVDALGSGNEQFF,TRBJ2-1,.,TRBV29-1,TRBD2
TGTGCCAGCAGCCCGTCCTTCTCCTACGAGCAGTACTTC,CASSPSFSYEQYF,TRBJ2-7,.,TRBV5-6,.
TGTGCCAGCAGCTTGGGGGGACAGCTCACTGAAGCTTTCTTT,CASSLGGQLTEAFF,TRBJ1-1,.,TRBV5-6,TRBD1
TGTGCCAGCAGTTACCGGACAGGCAACAATGAGCAGTTCTTC,CASSYRTGNNEQFF,TRBJ2-1,.,TRBV27,TRBD1
TGTGCCAGTAGTATGCAGCGGGGCCAAGAGACCCAGTACTTC,CASSMQRGQETQYF,TRBJ2-5,.,TRBV19,TRBD2
TGTGCCAGTAAGGGACGGATGAACACTGAAGCTTTCTTT,CASKGRMNTEAFF,TRBJ1-1,.,TRBV19,.
TGTGCCAGCAGTTACTCGGGATCAGGGAGGGATGGCTACACCTTC,CASSYSGSGRDGYTF,TRBJ1-2,.,TRBV6-5,.
TGTGCCACCGACGACCTGGGGGCTTCGAGCTCCTACGAGCAGTACTTC,CATDDLGASSSYEQYF,TRBJ2-7,.,TRBV10-3,.
TGTGCCAGCAGTTTCGGTGCGGACAATCAGCCCCAGCATTTT,CASSFGADNQPQHF,TRBJ1-5,.,TRBV27,.
TGTGCCTGGAGTCCAATGATCAATCAGCCCCAGCATTTT,CAWSPMINQPQHF,TRBJ1-5,.,TRBV30,.
TGTGCCTGGAGGGACGACAGGGGTGATGAGCAGTTCTTC,CAWRDDRGDEQFF,TRBJ2-1,.,TRBV30,TRBD1
TGCAGTGCTAGATGGGATCGGGACACCATTCAAGAGACCCAGTACTTC,CSARWDRDTIQETQYF,TRBJ2-5,.,TRBV20-1,.
TGTGCCAGCAGCTTGGACCCTCCCGGTAACATGAACACTGAAGCTTTCTTT,CASSLDPPGNMNTEAFF,TRBJ1-1,.,TRBV7-2,.
TGTGCCAGTAGTTCACACCAGGGTTACGAGCAGTACTTC,CASSSHQGYEQYF,TRBJ2-7,.,TRBV19,.
TGTGCCAGCAGCCCTAACCTCGGACCCAAAGCTTTCTTT,CASSPNLGPKAFF,TRBJ1-1,.,TRBV7-2,.
TGTGCCAGCAGTTTATCCGGGTTCCCTGGGGCCAACGTCCTGACTTTC,CASSLSGFPGANVLTF,TRBJ2-6,.,TRBV6-5,.